These 9 T cell receptor beta chains share one sample of origin, sequenced in a study of T cells in tumors after PD-1 blockade. Sequencing used immunoSEQ multiplex PCR; TCRdb keeps in-frame clones, though not all of them. Among more than 45,000 clones listed, under 85% were seen once. This specimen consisted of PBMCs, obtained before anti-PD-1 therapy. The receptors stem from a human donor with advanced basal cell or squamous cell carcinoma (not recorded which).

The V gene is TRBV7-3, the J gene TRBJ2-3, with D unresolved. Between the trimmed V and J ends, which lost 1 base and 5 bases, there was a span of 10 bases. This CDR3 has 14 residues. The germline V gene has CDR1 SGHTA and CDR2 FQGTGA. The CDR3 here is CASSLNVAGDTQYF. In DNA, the CDR3 is TGTGCCAGCAGCTTAAATGTAGCCGGAGATACGCAGTATTTT.

The rearrangement links TRBV9 to TRBJ2-7; 9 nucleotides line up with TRBD1. The CDR3 sequence is 15 residues long. CDR1 and CDR2 from the germline V gene are SGDLS and YYNGEE. Unmatched junction bases numbered 3, after V lost 0 bases and J lost 2 bases. CDR3 nucleotide sequence: TGTGCCAGCAGCGTAGCTACAGGGGGCACCTACGAGCAGTACTTC. Translated: CASSVATGGTYEQYF.

The genes are TRBV27 and TRBJ1-6; no clear D gene. There are 14 residues in the CDR3. The V and J ends lost 6 bases and 2 bases respectively, with 8 bases between them. Germline-derived CDR1 and CDR2 are MNHEY and SMNVEV (reference sequence). As DNA, the CDR3 is TGTGCCAGCAGCAGAACAGCCTATAATTCACCCCTCCACTTT. This encodes CASSRTAYNSPLHF.

This chain connects TRBV7-8 to TRBJ1-5; D is unresolved. This CDR3 has 16 amino acids. Germline assignment: CDR1 SGHVS and CDR2 FQNEAQ. Trimming shortened V by 2 bases and J by 2 bases, and 13 bases separated the two germline ends. The CDR3 nucleotides are TGTGCCAGCAGCTTAAGATCCCCGCCGGGCAATCAGCCCCAGCATTTT. Its translation: CASSLRSPPGNQPQHF.

CDR3 region: CASSYTGVAYNEQFF. Written as DNA, the CDR3 is TGTGCCAGCAGCTATACAGGGGTCGCCTACAATGAGCAGTTCTTC. The V and J genes are TRBV9 and TRBJ2-1, with 7 bases lining up with TRBD1. Trimming took 4 bases from V and 2 from J; bases not matched to a gene: 6. CDR3 length: 15 residues. Germline assignment: CDR1 SGDLS and CDR2 YYNGEE.

Of note for this clone: The sample carries other DNA sequences with the same CDR3. V gene TRBV10-3 combines with J gene TRBJ2-3, with 10 bases matching TRBD2. The J segment lost 5 bases and the V segment lost 6 bases, leaving 5 bases of the junction unmatched. The CDR3 length is 14 residues. Germline assignment: CDR1 ENHRY and CDR2 SYGVKD. This CDR3 is CAIRTTSGEDTQYF. The CDR3 DNA is TGTGCCATCAGGACAACTAGCGGGGAAGATACGCAGTATTTT.

The CDR3 DNA reads as TGTGCCAGCAGCCCTAGACAGGGGATGAACACTGAAGCTTTCTTT. Residues: CASSPRQGMNTEAFF. The chain links TRBV7-8 to TRBJ1-1; 8 nucleotides align to TRBD1. This CDR3 spans 15 amino acids. CDR1 and CDR2 (germline): SGHVS, FQNEAQ. J gave up 0 bases and V 5 bases, and 5 bases lay outside the gene matches. The complete variable domain, with remaining parts taken from reference TRBV7-8 and TRBJ1-1, reads GAGVSQSPRYKVAKRGQDVALRCDPISGHVSLFWYQQALGQGPEFLTYFQNEAQLDKSGLPSDRFFAERPEGSVSTLKIQRTQQEDSAVYLCASSPRQGMNTEAFFGQGTRLTVV.

The chain joins TRBV5-4 to TRBJ2-1; D unclear. The germline gives CDR1 SGHNT, CDR2 YYREEE (reference sequence). This CDR3 is built from 14 residues. Trimming removed 0 bases from V and 8 bases from J, with 12 bases in between. CDR3 in DNA: TGTGCCAGCAGCTTGGGTCCGACTTACTATGAGCAGTTCTTC. Protein product: CASSLGPTYYEQFF. The entire variable domain, with the rest obtained from reference TRBV5-4 and TRBJ2-1, is as follows: ETGVTQSPTHLIKTRGQQVTLRCSSQSGHNTVSWYQQALGQGPQFIFQYYREEENGRGNFPPRFSGLQFPNYSSELNVNALELDDSALYLCASSLGPTYYEQFFGPGTRLTVL.

This chain links TRBV6-2 or TRBV6-3 with TRBJ2-1; D not resolved. V was pared by 6 bases and J by 10 bases, with 13 bases between. Germline V gene sequence: CDR1 MNHEY, CDR2 SVGEGT. The CDR3 consists of 12 residues. The CDR3 loop reads CASSPRVLEQFF. The CDR3 region has the DNA TGTGCCAGCAGCCCCCGGGTCCTCGAGCAGTTCTTC.